One and the same sample provided the 31 T cell receptor beta chains below, sequenced in a study of T cells after yellow fever vaccination. MiXCR, applied by TCRdb to the 5' RACE reads, yields one record per CDR3 protein. This table has 550,000 to 750,000 distinct CDR3 sequences, about 13% appearing once. The sample here was PBMCs, taken on the day of the yellow fever booster vaccination. These receptors were taken from a man aged 25-45 years who received the YFV17D yellow fever vaccine.

In this sample, this clonotype turned up a few times. The chain joins TRBV10-3 to TRBJ1-4; a weak D match, TRBD1 (5 bases). The CDR3 contains 14 residues. V was pared by 2 bases and J by 4 bases, with 8 bases between. Per the germline V gene, CDR1 is ENHRY and CDR2 is SYGVKD. CDR3 bases: TGTGCCATCAGTGAGACAGGCAATAATGAAAAACTGTTTTTT. Protein: CAISETGNNEKLFF.

This clonotype was detected only a few times. The V gene is TRBV28, the J gene TRBJ2-5; 9 bases line up with TRBD1. The V gene's germline CDR1 is MDHEN and CDR2 SYDVKM. CDR3 length: 15 residues. After removal of 4 bases from V and 0 bases from J, the junction contained 3 bases not matched to a gene. The CDR3 sequence: CASSSYRGHQETQYF. CDR3 DNA sequence: TGTGCCAGCAGTTCTTACAGGGGGCACCAAGAGACCCAGTACTTC.

This clonotype appeared a few times. V usage is TRBV7-2 and J usage is TRBJ2-7, with a tentative D call TRBD2 (5 bases). Trimming shortened V by 3 bases and J by 3 bases, and 9 bases separated the two germline ends. The length of the CDR3 is 13 residues. From germline, CDR1 is SGHTA and CDR2 FQGNSA. DNA for the CDR3: TGTGCCAGCAGCTTCCCCGGGGTCTACGAGCAGTACTTC. It encodes CASSFPGVYEQYF.

The sample holds a few counts of this clonotype. The V and J genes are TRBV3-1 and TRBJ2-2; 8 bases align to TRBD1. V lost 3 bases, J lost 4 bases, and 4 bases stayed unmatched. Looked up from germline, CDR1 is LGHDT and CDR2 is YNNKEL (reference sequence). CDR3 size: 15 residues. CDR3 coding DNA: TGTGCCAGCAGCCAGGGACAGGTCGCCACCGGGGAGCTGTTTTTT. It translates to CASSQGQVATGELFF.

The chain links TRBV4-1 to TRBJ1-2, with a tentative D call TRBD1 (6 bases). This CDR3 has 15 residues. Germline CDR1 MGHRA, CDR2 YSYEKL. The germline V and J ends were trimmed by 8 bases and 5 bases, with 21 bases remaining between them. DNA of the CDR3: TGCGCCAGCGGCAGCGGGGACACATTTAATTATGGCTACACCTTC. Protein: CASGSGDTFNYGYTF.

This clonotype was counted a few times. This chain links TRBV27 with TRBJ2-1, with a weak D call TRBD2 (5 bases). Germline V gives CDR1 MNHEY, CDR2 SMNVEV (reference sequence). This CDR3 is 17 amino acids long. V was clipped by 6 bases and J by 4 bases, with 22 bases between them. Written as DNA, the CDR3 is TGTGCCAGCAGCCTCCTTTCGACTGAGGGCGGGTACAATGAGCAGTTCTTC. Encoded protein: CASSLLSTEGGYNEQFF.

This clonotype showed up just a few times. V gene TRBV14 combines with J gene TRBJ2-3; 14 nucleotides line up with TRBD2. Germline V gene data show CDR1 as SGHDN and CDR2 as FVKESK. V lost 3 bases to trimming and J lost 5 bases; unmatched junction nucleotides: 10. The CDR3 extends over 18 amino acids. CDR3 DNA: TGTGCCAGCAGCCAGTACAGACCGGGACTAGCGGGAGAAGATACGCAGTATTTT. It encodes CASSQYRPGLAGEDTQYF.

The CDR3 protein is CAISETIGLDPKGAFF. DNA of the CDR3: TGTGCCATCAGTGAGACAATAGGACTGGACCCTAAGGGAGCTTTCTTT. V and J are TRBV10-3 and TRBJ1-1; D gene unclear. Germline CDR1 reads ENHRY; CDR2 reads SYGVKD. Trimming left V 2 bases short and J 10 bases short, with 23 bases between. The CDR3 is 16 amino acids.

The V gene is TRBV20-1, the J gene TRBJ1-5; unclear D gene. This CDR3 is 16 amino acids long. Germline V gives CDR1 DFQATT, CDR2 SNEGSKA (reference sequence). The ends were cut back, 7 bases at V and 3 bases at J, with 22 bases in the middle. The CDR3 protein is CSVPPANGVLNQPQHF. In DNA, the CDR3 is TGCAGTGTCCCCCCCGCCAACGGGGTCCTCAATCAGCCCCAGCATTTT.

This clonotype was seen only a few times. The chain carries TRBV6-2 or TRBV6-3 and TRBJ2-6; maybe TRBD1 (5 bases). This CDR3 contains 14 residues. Per germline, CDR1 MNHEY and CDR2 SVGEGT. Trimming pared 7 bases from V and 4 bases from J, leaving 11 bases between. The CDR3 reads CASIGAAGANVLTF. The CDR3 nucleotides are TGTGCCAGCATAGGGGCGGCGGGGGCCAACGTCCTGACTTTC.

The chain couples TRBV7-9 to TRBJ2-3; D remains ambiguous. The CDR3 spans 15 residues. V lost 7 bases to trimming and J lost 0 bases, with 14 bases between them. Looked up from germline, CDR1 is SEHNR and CDR2 is FQNEAQ (reference sequence). The CDR3 sequence: CASTILETSTDTQYF. The CDR3 DNA reads TGTGCCAGCACCATTCTAGAGACTAGCACAGATACGCAGTATTTT. Full variable domain (outside the CDR3, taken from reference TRBV7-9 and TRBJ2-3): DTGVSQNPRHKITKRGQNVTFRCDPISEHNRLYWYRQTLGQGPEFLTYFQNEAQLEKSRLLSDRFSAERPKGSFSTLEIQRTEQGDSAMYLCASTILETSTDTQYFGPGTRLTVL.

The V call is TRBV24-1, the J call TRBJ2-1; maybe TRBD2 (6 bases). Germline V gene lookup returns CDR1 KGHDR and CDR2 SFDVKD. Deletions cut 2 bases from V and 8 bases from J, with 21 bases between. The CDR3 is made up of 17 amino acids. The CDR3 protein is CATSDSHYRENVDEQFF. CDR3 coding DNA: TGTGCCACCAGTGATTCTCACTATCGGGAGAATGTAGATGAGCAGTTCTTC.

This clonotype came up many times. V and J are TRBV7-2 and TRBJ1-3; D remains unclear. V was pared by 5 bases and J by 0 bases, with 14 bases between. The CDR3 is 16 residues long. Germline assignment: CDR1 SGHTA and CDR2 FQGNSA. The CDR3 spells CASSDRRKSSGNTIYF. In nucleotides, the CDR3 is TGTGCCAGCAGCGACCGACGGAAGAGCTCTGGAAACACCATATATTTT.

This chain uses TRBV10-3 with TRBJ2-3; possible D gene TRBD1, 6 bases. V gave up 6 bases and J gave up 1 base, with 14 bases separating them. Germline loops: CDR1 ENHRY, CDR2 SYGVKD. This CDR3 is 15 amino acids long. The CDR3 region is CAIRGHGVGTDTQYF. CDR3 DNA: TGTGCCATCAGGGGACACGGAGTGGGCACAGATACGCAGTATTTT.

This clonotype came up a few times. This rearrangement joins TRBV9 to TRBJ1-5; 7 positions agree with TRBD1. This CDR3 spans 15 amino acids. Germline V gene sequence: CDR1 SGDLS, CDR2 YYNGEE. V shed 3 bases and J 4 bases; nucleotides not matched to a gene: 7. CDR3 region: CASSGSGTENQPQHF. CDR3 DNA sequence: TGTGCCAGCAGCGGTTCCGGGACAGAAAATCAGCCCCAGCATTTT.

The chain combines TRBV9 with TRBJ1-5; D is undetermined. CDR1 is SGDLS, CDR2 YYNGEE, per germline. The CDR3 is made up of 15 amino acids. V was shortened by 0 bases and J by 4 bases, with 11 bases between the two germline ends. The CDR3 region is CASSVEGRRNQPQHF. CDR3 in DNA: TGTGCCAGCAGCGTAGAGGGCAGGAGGAATCAGCCCCAGCATTTT.

The chain uses TRBV10-3 and TRBJ2-1, with TRBD2 matching over 11 bases. Germline CDR1 and CDR2: ENHRY and SYGVKD. CDR3 length: 17 residues. V lost 3 bases and J lost 5; bases outside the gene matches: 9. The CDR3 nucleotides read TGTGCCATCAGTGACCCTCTTACTAGCGGGAGAAACAATGAGCAGTTCTTC. It yields the protein CAISDPLTSGRNNEQFF.

Ten or more counts support this clonotype. V usage is TRBV6-2 or TRBV6-3 and J usage is TRBJ1-5; no definite D call. V lost 1 base, J lost 6 bases, and 7 bases lay in between. CDR1 is MNHEY, CDR2 SVGEGT, per germline. The CDR3 is 13 residues long. DNA of the CDR3: TGTGCCAGCAGTTACTACTCGGCTCAGCCCCAGCATTTT. Its protein is CASSYYSAQPQHF.

This clonotype was counted only a few times. J is TRBJ1-5 and V is TRBV6-1; D is unresolved. V lost 9 bases to trimming and J lost 0 bases, with 15 bases between them. From germline, CDR1 is MNHNS and CDR2 SASEGT. The CDR3 covers 15 residues. This CDR3 is CASYKMGYSNQPQHF. The CDR3 nucleotides read TGTGCCAGTTACAAAATGGGTTATAGCAATCAGCCCCAGCATTTT.

This clonotype occurred a few times. One end of the junction varies from germline; a read error may be responsible. The V call is TRBV6-6, the J call TRBJ2-5, with D perhaps TRBD1 (5 bases). Germline assignment: CDR1 MNHNY and CDR2 SVGAGI (reference sequence). The CDR3 runs to 12 residues. The CDR3 DNA follows: TGTGCCAGCAGTTACTCGGGGCAGGGTTGGTGCTTC. Translated, it gives CASSYSGQGWCF.

V and J are TRBV24-1 and TRBJ2-7, with a possible D match to TRBD2 (5 bases). The V end lost 4 bases, the J end lost 7 bases, and 16 bases lay between the germline ends. Germline V gene lookup returns CDR1 KGHDR and CDR2 SFDVKD. CDR3 length: 14 amino acids. The CDR3 loop is CATSDPTAGGEQYF. The DNA for the CDR3 is TGTGCCACCAGTGACCCTACGGCTGGCGGGGAGCAGTACTTC.

V gene TRBV7-2 combines with J gene TRBJ2-3; TRBD2 agrees at 11 bases. The V gene's germline CDR1 is SGHTA and CDR2 FQGNSA. CDR3 size: 16 residues. The V segment lost 7 bases and the J segment 2 bases; nucleotides outside the gene matches: 8. In DNA form, the CDR3 reads TGTGCCAGCACCCGGACTAGCGGGCTCTCCACAGATACGCAGTATTTT. It translates to CASTRTSGLSTDTQYF. The full variable domain, completed using reference TRBV7-2 and TRBJ2-3, is GAGVSQSPSNKVTEKGKDVELRCDPISGHTALYWYRQSLGQGLEFLIYFQGNSAPDKSGLPSDRFSAERTGGSVSTLTIQRTQQEDSAVYLCASTRTSGLSTDTQYFGPGTRLTVL.

In its sample, this clonotype was seen many times. This chain joins TRBV5-1 and TRBJ2-5; tentatively, D is TRBD2 (5 bases). Germline V gene lookup returns CDR1 SGHRS and CDR2 YFSETQ. The CDR3 contains 13 residues. V lost 0 bases and J lost 8, with 11 bases in between. The CDR3 sequence: CASSLGPAVTQYF. The CDR3 DNA reads as TGCGCCAGCAGCTTGGGCCCAGCGGTTACCCAGTACTTC.

The CDR3 DNA sequence: TGTGCCAGCAGTTACCCTCGTCAAGAGACCCAGTACTTC. Translating it yields CASSYPRQETQYF. The chain joins TRBV28 to TRBJ2-5, with D hard to call. Trimming removed 4 bases at V and 2 bases at J, with 8 bases between. Germline CDR1 and CDR2: MDHEN and SYDVKM. CDR3 length: 13 amino acids.

This rearrangement joins TRBV12-3 or TRBV12-4 to TRBJ1-1, with D perhaps TRBD1 (5 bases). The CDR3 is 13 residues long. Trimming left V 8 bases short and J 0 bases short, with 10 bases between. CDR3 sequence (DNA): TGTGCCAGCGAGGGGAGACTGAACACTGAAGCTTTCTTT. Its translation is CASEGRLNTEAFF.

The chain employs TRBV24-1 and TRBJ2-7; tentative D call: TRBD1 (6 bases). The germline V gene encodes CDR1 KGHDR and CDR2 SFDVKD. This CDR3 contains 15 residues. V lost 4 bases, J lost 1 base, and 13 bases lay in between. DNA of the CDR3: TGTGCCACCAGTGACTCCCGGACAGCGTCCTACGAGCAGTACTTC. Its protein product is CATSDSRTASYEQYF.

The chain employs TRBV5-6 and TRBJ2-3; TRBD1 aligns across 8 bases. The V segment lost 3 bases and the J segment 6 bases; nucleotides outside the gene matches: 6. Germline loops: CDR1 SGHDT, CDR2 YYEEEE. The CDR3 is made up of 14 amino acids. The CDR3 nucleotides are TGTGCCAGCAGCTCGAACAGGGGGAAGGATACGCAGTATTTT. It specifies CASSSNRGKDTQYF.

The rearrangement uses TRBV3-1 and TRBJ1-2; D might be TRBD1 (5 bases). Germline CDR1 is LGHDT and CDR2 is YNNKEL (reference sequence). V dropped 0 bases and J dropped 8 bases, with 10 bases sitting between them. CDR3 size: 13 residues. Here the CDR3 reads CASSQDPGTGYTF. Here the CDR3 DNA reads TGTGCCAGCAGCCAAGATCCTGGGACCGGCTACACCTTC. The variable domain in full, with the rest retrieved from reference TRBV3-1 and TRBJ1-2, is DTAVSQTPKYLVTQMGNDKSIKCEQNLGHDTMYWYKQDSKKFLKIMFSYNNKELIINETVPNRFSPKSPDKAHLNLHINSLELGDSAVYFCASSQDPGTGYTFGSGTRLTVV.

In this sample, this clonotype turned up a few times. The chain carries TRBV20-1 and TRBJ2-2, with a weak D call TRBD1 (5 bases). The V gene lost 6 bases and the J gene lost 6 bases, with 17 bases spanning the gap. The germline CDR1 and CDR2 sequences are DFQATT and SNEGSKA (reference sequence). The CDR3 is 14 amino acids. The CDR3 DNA follows: TGCAGTGCACCCAATGCGGCAGGGTCCGGGGAGCTGTTTTTT. Translation: CSAPNAAGSGELFF.

In its sample, this clonotype was seen many times. This sequence joins TRBV3-1 and TRBJ2-1; D is ambiguous. V lost 4 bases and J 9 bases, leaving 10 bases between the germline ends. Germline V gives CDR1 LGHDT, CDR2 YNNKEL (reference sequence). The CDR3 runs to 12 residues. Here the CDR3 DNA reads TGTGCCAGCAGCCTCTCCTCGGGTGAGCAGTTCTTC. Translating gives CASSLSSGEQFF.

There are a few counts of this clonotype. This chain uses TRBV5-4 with TRBJ2-1; D is perhaps TRBD2 (5 bases). This CDR3 has 14 amino acids. From germline, CDR1 is SGHNT and CDR2 YYREEE (reference sequence). Between the trimmed V and J ends, which lost 0 bases and 6 bases, there was a span of 10 bases. The CDR3 DNA sequence: TGTGCCAGCAGCTTGGGGACTGGGTTCAATGAGCAGTTCTTC. Protein: CASSLGTGFNEQFF.